Given below is one T cell receptor beta chain in context. The target antigen is unknown. Use of 60 Vbeta and 13 Jbeta primers characterized the PCR. Method: immunoSEQ multiplex PCR; TCRdb's copy keeps in-frame clones and lacks some. Altogether 95,000 to 150,000 clones are present, about 80% being singletons, with the ten largest covering approximately 31%. V shed 1 base and J 8 bases; nucleotides not matched to a gene: 2. CDR3 length: 12 amino acids. Germline assignment: CDR1 MGHRA and CDR2 YSYEKL. These data come from a study of cytomegalovirus exposure and HLA in healthy donors. Study observations and caveats: According to a later analysis, most TCR beta chains associated with CMV appeared HLA-restricted.

Among the donors, all were healthy bone marrow donors. The sequence was collected from a man aged 55 to 69 in good health and CMV-seropositive. J is TRBJ2-7 and V is TRBV4-1, with TRBD2 matching over 7 bases. The sample was PBMCs. In DNA form, the CDR3 reads TGCGCCAGCAGCCAAGCGGGAGGCAAGCAGTACTTC. As protein: CASSQAGGKQYF.